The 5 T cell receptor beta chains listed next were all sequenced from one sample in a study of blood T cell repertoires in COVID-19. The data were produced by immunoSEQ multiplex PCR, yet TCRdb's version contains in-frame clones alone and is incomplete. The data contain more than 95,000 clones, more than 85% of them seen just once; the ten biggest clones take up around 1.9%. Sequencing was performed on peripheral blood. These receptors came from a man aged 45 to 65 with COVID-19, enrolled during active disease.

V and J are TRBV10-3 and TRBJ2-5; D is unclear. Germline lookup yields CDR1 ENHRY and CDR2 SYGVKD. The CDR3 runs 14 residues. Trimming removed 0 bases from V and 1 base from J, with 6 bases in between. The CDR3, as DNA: TGTGCCATCAGTGAGTCGGCAGGCCAAGAGACCCAGTACTTC. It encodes CAISESAGQETQYF.

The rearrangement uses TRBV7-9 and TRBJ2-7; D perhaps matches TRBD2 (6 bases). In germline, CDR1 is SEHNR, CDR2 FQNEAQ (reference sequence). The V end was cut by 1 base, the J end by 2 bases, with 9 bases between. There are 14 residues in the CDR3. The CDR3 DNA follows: TGTGCCAGCAGCTTAGATGGCGGGACCTACGAGCAGTACTTC. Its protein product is CASSLDGGTYEQYF.

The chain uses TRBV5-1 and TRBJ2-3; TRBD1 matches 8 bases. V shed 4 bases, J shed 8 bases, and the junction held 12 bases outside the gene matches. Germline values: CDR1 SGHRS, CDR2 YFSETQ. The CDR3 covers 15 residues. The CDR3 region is CASSGGDRGQGTQYF. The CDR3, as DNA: TGCGCCAGCAGCGGGGGAGACAGGGGACAAGGTACGCAGTATTTT.

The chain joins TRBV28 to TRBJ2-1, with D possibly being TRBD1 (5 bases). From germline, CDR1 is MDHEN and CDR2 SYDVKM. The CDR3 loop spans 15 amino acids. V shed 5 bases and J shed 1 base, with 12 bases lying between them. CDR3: CASSLTGRSYNEQFF. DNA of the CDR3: TGTGCCAGCAGTCTAACAGGCCGGTCCTACAATGAGCAGTTCTTC.

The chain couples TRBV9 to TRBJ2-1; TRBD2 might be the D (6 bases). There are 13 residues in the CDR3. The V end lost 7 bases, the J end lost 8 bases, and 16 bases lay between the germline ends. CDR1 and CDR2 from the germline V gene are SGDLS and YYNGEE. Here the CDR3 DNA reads TGTGCCAGCCAGGCGGGATGGGGGGATGAGCAGTTCTTC. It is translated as CASQAGWGDEQFF.